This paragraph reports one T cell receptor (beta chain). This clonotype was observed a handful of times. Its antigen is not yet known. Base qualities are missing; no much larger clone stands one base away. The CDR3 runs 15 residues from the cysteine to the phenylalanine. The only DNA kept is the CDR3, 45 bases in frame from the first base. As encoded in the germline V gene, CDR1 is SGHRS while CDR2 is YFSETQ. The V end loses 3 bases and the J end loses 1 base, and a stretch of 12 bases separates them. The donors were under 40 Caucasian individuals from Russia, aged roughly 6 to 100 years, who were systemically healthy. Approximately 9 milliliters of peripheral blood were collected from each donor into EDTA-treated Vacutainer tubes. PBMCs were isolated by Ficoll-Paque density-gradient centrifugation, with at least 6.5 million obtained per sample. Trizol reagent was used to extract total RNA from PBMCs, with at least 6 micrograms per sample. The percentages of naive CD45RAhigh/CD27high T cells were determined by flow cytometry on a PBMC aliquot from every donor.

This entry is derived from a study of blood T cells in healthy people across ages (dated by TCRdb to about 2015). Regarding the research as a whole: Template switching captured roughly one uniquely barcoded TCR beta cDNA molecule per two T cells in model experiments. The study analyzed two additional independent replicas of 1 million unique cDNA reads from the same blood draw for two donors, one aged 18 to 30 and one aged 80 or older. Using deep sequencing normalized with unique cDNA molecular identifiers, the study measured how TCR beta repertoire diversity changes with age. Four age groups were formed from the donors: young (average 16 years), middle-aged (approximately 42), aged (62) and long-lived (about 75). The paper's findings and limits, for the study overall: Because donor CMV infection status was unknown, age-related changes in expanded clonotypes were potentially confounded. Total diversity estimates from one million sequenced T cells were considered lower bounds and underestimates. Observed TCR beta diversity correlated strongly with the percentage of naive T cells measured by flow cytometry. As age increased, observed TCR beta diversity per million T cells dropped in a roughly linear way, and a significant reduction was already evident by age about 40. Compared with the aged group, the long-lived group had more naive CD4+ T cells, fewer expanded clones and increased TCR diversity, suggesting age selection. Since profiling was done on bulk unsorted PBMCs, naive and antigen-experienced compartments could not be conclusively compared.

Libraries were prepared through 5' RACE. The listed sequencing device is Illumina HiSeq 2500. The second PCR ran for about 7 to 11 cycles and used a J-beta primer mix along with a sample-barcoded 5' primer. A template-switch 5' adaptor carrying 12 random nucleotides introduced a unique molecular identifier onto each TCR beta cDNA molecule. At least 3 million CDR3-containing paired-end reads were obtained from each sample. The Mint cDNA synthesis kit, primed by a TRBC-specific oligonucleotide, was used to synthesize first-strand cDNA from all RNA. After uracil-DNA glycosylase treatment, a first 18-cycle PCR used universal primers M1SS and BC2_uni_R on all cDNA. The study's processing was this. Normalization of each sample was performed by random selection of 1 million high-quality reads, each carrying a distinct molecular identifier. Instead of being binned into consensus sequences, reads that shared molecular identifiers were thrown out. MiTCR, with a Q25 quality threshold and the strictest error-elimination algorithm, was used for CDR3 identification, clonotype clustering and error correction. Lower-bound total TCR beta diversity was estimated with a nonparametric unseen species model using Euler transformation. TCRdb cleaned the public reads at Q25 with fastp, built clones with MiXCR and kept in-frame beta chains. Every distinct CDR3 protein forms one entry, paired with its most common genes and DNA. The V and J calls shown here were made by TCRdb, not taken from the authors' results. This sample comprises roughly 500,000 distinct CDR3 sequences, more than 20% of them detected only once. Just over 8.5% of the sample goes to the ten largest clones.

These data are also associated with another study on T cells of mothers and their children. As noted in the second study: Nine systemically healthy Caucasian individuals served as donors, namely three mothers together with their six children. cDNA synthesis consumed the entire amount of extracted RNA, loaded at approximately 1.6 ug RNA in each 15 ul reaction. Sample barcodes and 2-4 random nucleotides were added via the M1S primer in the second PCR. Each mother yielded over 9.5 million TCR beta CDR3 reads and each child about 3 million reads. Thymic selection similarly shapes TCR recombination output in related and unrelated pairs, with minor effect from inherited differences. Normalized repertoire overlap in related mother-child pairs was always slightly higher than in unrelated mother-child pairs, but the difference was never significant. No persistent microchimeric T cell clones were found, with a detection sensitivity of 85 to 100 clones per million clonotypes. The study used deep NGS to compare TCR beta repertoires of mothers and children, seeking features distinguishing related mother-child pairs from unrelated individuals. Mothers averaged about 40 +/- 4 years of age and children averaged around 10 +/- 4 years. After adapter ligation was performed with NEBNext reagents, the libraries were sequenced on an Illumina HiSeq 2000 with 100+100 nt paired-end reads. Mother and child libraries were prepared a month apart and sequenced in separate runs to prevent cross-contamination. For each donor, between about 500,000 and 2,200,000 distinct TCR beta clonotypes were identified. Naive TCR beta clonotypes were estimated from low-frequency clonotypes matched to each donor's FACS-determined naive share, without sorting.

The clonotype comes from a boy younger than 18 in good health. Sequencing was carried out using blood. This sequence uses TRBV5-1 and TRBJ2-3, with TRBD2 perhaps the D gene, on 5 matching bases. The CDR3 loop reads CASSSRGAGTDTQYF. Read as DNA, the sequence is TGCGCCAGCAGCTCCCGGGGTGCAGGCACAGATACGCAGTATTTT.